This TCR beta chain is from a study of monozygotic twins with inflammatory bowel disease. The CDR3 totals 19 residues. The germline gives CDR1 MDHEN, CDR2 SYDVKM. TCRdb re-called the 5' RACE reads and gives one entry per CDR3 protein, without DNA. The sample has some 300,000 distinct CDR3 sequences. This sequence originates from a human donor with ulcerative colitis or Crohn's disease, or a healthy co-twin of an affected twin (not recorded which). The chain couples TRBV28 to TRBJ2-7. Specimen: blood. The CDR3 loop reads CASSLIGSMWNLYSYEQYF.